This T cell receptor (beta chain) was sequenced in a study of cytomegalovirus exposure and HLA in healthy donors. Generated by immunoSEQ multiplex PCR, the TCRdb table keeps only in-frame clones and is missing some. The sample consists of 65,000 to 95,000 clones, roughly 95% of them appearing once. The length of the CDR3 is 14 residues. Trimming pared 3 bases from V and 2 bases from J, leaving 8 bases between. The germline gives CDR1 SNHLY, CDR2 FYNNEI. Sequenced sample: PBMCs. This rearrangement joins TRBV2 to TRBJ2-1, with D unresolved. This clonotype was sampled from a man in his late teens or twenties in good health and CMV-seronegative. CDR3 coding DNA: TGTGCCAGCAGTGATCCCGCAGCCTACAATGAGCAGTTCTTC. It codes for CASSDPAAYNEQFF.